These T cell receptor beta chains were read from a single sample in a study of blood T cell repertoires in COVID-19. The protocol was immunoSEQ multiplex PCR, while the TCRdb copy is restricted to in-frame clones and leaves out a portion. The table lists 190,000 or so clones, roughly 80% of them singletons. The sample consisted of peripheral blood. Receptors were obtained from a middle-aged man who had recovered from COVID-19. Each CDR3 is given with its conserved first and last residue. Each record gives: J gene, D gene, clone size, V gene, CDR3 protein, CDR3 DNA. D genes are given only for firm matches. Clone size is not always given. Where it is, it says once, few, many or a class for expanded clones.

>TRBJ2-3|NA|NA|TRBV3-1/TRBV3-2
CASSQDLRSDTQYF
TGTGCCAGCAGCCAAGATCTTCGTTCAGATACGCAGTATTTT
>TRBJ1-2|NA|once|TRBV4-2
CASSQSEGRGDYGYTF
TGTGCCAGCAGCCAATCCGAGGGCAGGGGTGATTATGGCTACACCTTC
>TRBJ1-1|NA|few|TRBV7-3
CASSFSMVTEAFF
TGTGCCAGCAGCTTTAGTATGGTAACTGAAGCTTTCTTT
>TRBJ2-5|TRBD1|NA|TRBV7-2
CASSSWTGGGVETQYF
TGTGCCAGCAGCTCCTGGACAGGGGGTGGTGTTGAGACCCAGTACTTC
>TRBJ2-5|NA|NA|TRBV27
CASSRGGGGGETQYF
TGTGCCAGCAGTCGAGGTGGGGGGGGCGGGGAGACCCAGTACTTC
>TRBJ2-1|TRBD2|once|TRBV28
CASSFRRDYSYNEQFF
TGTGCCAGCAGTTTCCGGAGGGACTACTCCTACAATGAGCAGTTCTTC
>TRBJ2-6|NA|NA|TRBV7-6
CASSLAGAGANVLTF
TGTGCCAGCAGCTTAGCAGGGGCTGGGGCCAACGTCCTGACTTTC
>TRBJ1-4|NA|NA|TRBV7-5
CARRKGGSTGEKLFF
TGTGCCAGAAGAAAAGGGGGCAGTACCGGTGAAAAACTGTTTTTT
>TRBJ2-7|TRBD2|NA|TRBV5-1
CASSVNSGGLHEQYF
TGCGCCAGCAGCGTAAATAGCGGGGGGCTCCACGAGCAGTACTTC
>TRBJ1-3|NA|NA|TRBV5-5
CASSAKGGSDTIYF
TGTGCCAGCAGCGCCAAAGGGGGTTCGGACACCATATATTTT
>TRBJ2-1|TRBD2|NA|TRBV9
CASSPSTSWGEGEQFF
TGTGCCAGCAGCCCCTCGACTAGCTGGGGGGAAGGTGAGCAGTTCTTC
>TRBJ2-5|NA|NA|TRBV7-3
CASSLTSGETQYF
TGTGCCAGCAGCTTGACTAGTGGAGAGACCCAGTACTTC
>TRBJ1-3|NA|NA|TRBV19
CASLGRGNTIYF
TGTGCCAGCCTAGGAAGGGGAAACACCATATATTTT
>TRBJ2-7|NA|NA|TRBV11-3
CASSLGTVATGEQYF
TGTGCCAGCAGCTTAGGGACAGTCGCGACGGGGGAGCAGTACTTC
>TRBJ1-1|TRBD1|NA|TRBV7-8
CASSLYRGRMMNTEAFF
TGTGCCAGCAGCTTATACAGGGGGCGCATGATGAACACTGAAGCTTTCTTT
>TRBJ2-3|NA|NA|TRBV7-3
CASGAGPTDTQYF
TGTGCCAGCGGGGCAGGGCCCACAGATACGCAGTATTTT
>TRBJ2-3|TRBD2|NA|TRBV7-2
CASSRRLAGFTDTQYF
TGTGCCAGCAGCAGGAGGCTAGCGGGATTCACAGATACGCAGTATTTT
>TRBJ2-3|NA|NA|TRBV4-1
CASSPGGSAGTDTQYF
TGCGCCAGCAGCCCCGGGGGTAGCGCGGGCACAGATACGCAGTATTTT
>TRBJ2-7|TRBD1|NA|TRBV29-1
CSVAPGDRVNEQYF
TGCAGCGTTGCCCCCGGGGACAGGGTAAACGAGCAGTACTTC
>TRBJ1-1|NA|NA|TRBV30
CAWSVPQGPEAFF
TGTGCCTGGAGTGTACCCCAGGGTCCTGAAGCTTTCTTT
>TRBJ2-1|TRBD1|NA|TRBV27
CASSSGVGTGFSYNEQFF
TGTGCCAGCAGTTCGGGGGTCGGGACAGGGTTTTCCTACAATGAGCAGTTCTTC
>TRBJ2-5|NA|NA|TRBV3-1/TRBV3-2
CASSQATRHHHF
TGTGCCAGCAGCCAAGCGACTAGGCACCATCACTTC